This T cell receptor (beta chain) is drawn from a study of cytomegalovirus exposure and HLA in healthy donors. The overall study: Unique TCR beta sequences numbering over 100 million came from about 180 million T cells in an earlier analysis.

V was clipped by 5 bases and J by 4 bases, with 16 bases between them. Germline V gene data show CDR1 as GTSNPN and CDR2 as SVGIG (reference sequence). The CDR3 is 14 residues long. Study-wide results and caveats: A later analysis reportedly identified an Asian-associated ancestry cluster as carrying fewer N-insertions than the approximately 640-donor mean. Per published accounts, TCR beta sequences correctly predicted the HLA-A and HLA-B alleles of most subjects.

The PCR used 60 Vbeta and 13 Jbeta primers. Clones were read by immunoSEQ multiplex PCR, and TCRdb kept only the in-frame ones, dropping some. The repertoire has under 140,000 clones, approximately 86% of them found once; the top ten carry more than 1.5%. Healthy bone marrow donors made up the cohort. With respect to this clone: The antigen is unknown.

The source is a middle-aged man in good health and CMV-seronegative. V gene TRBV30 combines with J gene TRBJ2-3, with D unclear. The sequenced sample consisted of PBMCs. Here the CDR3 reads CAWLGGKWPDTQYF. The CDR3 bases are TGTGCCTGGTTAGGCGGAAAGTGGCCAGATACGCAGTATTTT. Using reference TRBV30 and TRBJ2-3 for the parts outside the CDR3, the full variable domain is SQTIHQWPATLVQPVGSPLSLECTVEGTSNPNLYWYRQAAGRGLQLLFYSVGIGQISSEVPQNLSASRPQDRQFILSSKKLLLSDSGFYLCAWLGGKWPDTQYFGPGTRLTVL.